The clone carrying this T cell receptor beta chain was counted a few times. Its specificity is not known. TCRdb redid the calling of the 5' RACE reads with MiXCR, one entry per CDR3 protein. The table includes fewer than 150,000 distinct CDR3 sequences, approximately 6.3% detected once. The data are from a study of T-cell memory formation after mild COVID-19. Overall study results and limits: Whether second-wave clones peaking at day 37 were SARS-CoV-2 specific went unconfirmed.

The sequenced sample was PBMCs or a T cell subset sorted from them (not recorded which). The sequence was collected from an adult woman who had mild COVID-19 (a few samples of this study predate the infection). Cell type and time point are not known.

The CDR3 reads CASSLVGVPYNEQFF. The CDR3 coding sequence is TGTGCCAGCAGCTTAGTGGGGGTACCCTACAATGAGCAGTTCTTC. The genes are TRBV7-8 and TRBJ2-1; D possibly uses TRBD1 or TRBD2 (5 bases each). V lost 1 base to trimming and J lost 2 bases, with 9 bases between them. This CDR3 spans 15 amino acids. The germline V gene has CDR1 SGHVS and CDR2 FQNEAQ.